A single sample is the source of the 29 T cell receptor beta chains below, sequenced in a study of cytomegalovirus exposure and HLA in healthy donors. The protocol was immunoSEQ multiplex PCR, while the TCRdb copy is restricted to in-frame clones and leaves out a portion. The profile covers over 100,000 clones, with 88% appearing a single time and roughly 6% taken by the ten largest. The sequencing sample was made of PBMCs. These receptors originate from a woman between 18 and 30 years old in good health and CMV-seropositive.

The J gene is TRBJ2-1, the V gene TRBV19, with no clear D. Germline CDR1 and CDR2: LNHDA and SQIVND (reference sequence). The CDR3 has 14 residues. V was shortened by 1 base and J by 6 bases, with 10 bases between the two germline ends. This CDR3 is CASSIGVRSNEQFF. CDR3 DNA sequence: TGTGCCAGTAGTATAGGTGTGAGGAGCAATGAGCAGTTCTTC. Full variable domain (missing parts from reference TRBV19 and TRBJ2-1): DGGITQSPKYLFRKEGQNVTLSCEQNLNHDAMYWYRQDPGQGLRLIYYSQIVNDFQKGDIAEGYSVSREKKESFPLTVTSAQKNPTAFYLCASSIGVRSNEQFFGPGTRLTVL.

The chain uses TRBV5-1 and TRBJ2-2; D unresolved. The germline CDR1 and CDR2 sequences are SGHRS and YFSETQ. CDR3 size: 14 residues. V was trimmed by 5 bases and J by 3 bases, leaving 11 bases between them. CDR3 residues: CASRANPDTGELFF. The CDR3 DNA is TGCGCCAGCAGGGCAAACCCCGACACCGGGGAGCTGTTTTTT.

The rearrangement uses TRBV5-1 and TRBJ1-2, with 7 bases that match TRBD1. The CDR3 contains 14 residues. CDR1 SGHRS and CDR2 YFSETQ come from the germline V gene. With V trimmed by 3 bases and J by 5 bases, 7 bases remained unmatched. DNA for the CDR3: TGCGCCAGCAGCTCGGAAGGGACAGAATATGGCTACACCTTC. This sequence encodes CASSSEGTEYGYTF.

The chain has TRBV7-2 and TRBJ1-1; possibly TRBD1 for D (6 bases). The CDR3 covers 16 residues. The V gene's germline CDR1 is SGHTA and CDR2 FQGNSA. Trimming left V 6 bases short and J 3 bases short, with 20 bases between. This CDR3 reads CASRLTGTGPDTEAFF. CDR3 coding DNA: TGTGCCAGCAGACTAACAGGAACAGGGCCTGACACTGAAGCTTTCTTT.

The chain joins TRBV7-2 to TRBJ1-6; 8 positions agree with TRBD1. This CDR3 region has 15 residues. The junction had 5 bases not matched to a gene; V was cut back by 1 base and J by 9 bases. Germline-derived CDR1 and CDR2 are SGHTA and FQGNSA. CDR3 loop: CASSLVSGGRSPLHF. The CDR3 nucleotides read TGTGCCAGCAGCTTAGTATCAGGGGGCCGTTCACCCCTCCACTTT. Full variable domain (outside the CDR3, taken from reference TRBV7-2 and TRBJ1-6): GAGVSQSPSNKVTEKGKDVELRCDPISGHTALYWYRQSLGQGLEFLIYFQGNSAPDKSGLPSDRFSAERTGGSVSTLTIQRTQQEDSAVYLCASSLVSGGRSPLHFGNGTRLTVT.

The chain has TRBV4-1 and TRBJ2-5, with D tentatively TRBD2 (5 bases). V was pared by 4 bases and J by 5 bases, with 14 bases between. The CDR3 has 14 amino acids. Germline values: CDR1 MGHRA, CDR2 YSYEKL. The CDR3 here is CASSLLFGEETQYF. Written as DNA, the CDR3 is TGCGCCAGCAGCCTTCTCTTTGGGGAGGAGACCCAGTACTTC.

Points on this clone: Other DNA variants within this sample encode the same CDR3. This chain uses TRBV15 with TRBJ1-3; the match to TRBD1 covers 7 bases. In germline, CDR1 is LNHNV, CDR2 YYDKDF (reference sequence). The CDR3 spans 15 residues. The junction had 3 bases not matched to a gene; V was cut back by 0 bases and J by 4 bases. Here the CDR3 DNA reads TGTGCCACCAGCAGAGACAGGGGGTCCGGAAACACCATATATTTT. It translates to CATSRDRGSGNTIYF.

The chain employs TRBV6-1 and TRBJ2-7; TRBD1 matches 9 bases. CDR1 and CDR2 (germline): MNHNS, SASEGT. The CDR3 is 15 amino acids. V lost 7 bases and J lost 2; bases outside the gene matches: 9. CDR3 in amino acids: CASKPRTGVTYEQYF. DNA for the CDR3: TGTGCCAGCAAACCGAGGACAGGGGTGACCTACGAGCAGTACTTC.

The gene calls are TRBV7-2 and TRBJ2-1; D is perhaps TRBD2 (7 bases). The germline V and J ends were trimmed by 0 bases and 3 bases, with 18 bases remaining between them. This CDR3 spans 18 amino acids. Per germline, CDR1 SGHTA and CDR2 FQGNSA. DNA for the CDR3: TGTGCCAGCAGCTTAGCGCAGGGGAGGGGGGAAGGCTACAATGAGCAGTTCTTC. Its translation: CASSLAQGRGEGYNEQFF.

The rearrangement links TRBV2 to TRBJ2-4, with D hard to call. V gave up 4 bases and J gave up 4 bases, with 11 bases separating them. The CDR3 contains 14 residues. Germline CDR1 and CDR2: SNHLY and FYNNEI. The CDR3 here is CASSARLKKNIQYF. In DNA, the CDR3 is TGTGCCAGCAGTGCGCGGCTGAAAAAAAACATTCAGTACTTC.

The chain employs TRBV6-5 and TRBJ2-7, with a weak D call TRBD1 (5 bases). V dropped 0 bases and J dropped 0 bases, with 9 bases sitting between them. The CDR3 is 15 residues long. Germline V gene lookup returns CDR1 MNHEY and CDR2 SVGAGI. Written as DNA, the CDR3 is TGTGCCAGCAGTTACTCTCCAGGGATCTCCTACGAGCAGTACTTC. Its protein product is CASSYSPGISYEQYF.

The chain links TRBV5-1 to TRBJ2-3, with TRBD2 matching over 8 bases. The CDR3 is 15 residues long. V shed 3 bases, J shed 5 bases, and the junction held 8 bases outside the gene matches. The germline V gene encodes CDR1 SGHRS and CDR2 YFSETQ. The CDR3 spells CASSSPGGPQDTQYF. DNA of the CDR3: TGCGCCAGCAGCTCCCCGGGGGGGCCCCAAGATACGCAGTATTTT.

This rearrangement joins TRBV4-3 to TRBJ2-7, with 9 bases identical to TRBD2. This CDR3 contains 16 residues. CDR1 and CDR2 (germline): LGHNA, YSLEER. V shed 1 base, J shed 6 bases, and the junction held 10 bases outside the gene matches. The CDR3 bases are TGCGCCAGCAGCCAAGTTGCGGGAGGGCCCACTCTCGAGCAGTACTTC. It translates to CASSQVAGGPTLEQYF.

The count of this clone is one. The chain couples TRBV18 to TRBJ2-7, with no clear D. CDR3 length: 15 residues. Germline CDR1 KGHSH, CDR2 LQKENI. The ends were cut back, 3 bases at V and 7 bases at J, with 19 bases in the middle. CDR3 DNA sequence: TGTGCCAGCTCACCTGAGGCGGTAGGTGGCGCTGAGCAGTACTTC. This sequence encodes CASSPEAVGGAEQYF.

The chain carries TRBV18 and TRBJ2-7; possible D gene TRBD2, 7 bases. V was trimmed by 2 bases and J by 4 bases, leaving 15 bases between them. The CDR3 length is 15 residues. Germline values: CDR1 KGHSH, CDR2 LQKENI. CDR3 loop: CASSPTGTTGYEQYF. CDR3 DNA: TGTGCCAGCTCACCAACAGGGACTACCGGTTACGAGCAGTACTTC.

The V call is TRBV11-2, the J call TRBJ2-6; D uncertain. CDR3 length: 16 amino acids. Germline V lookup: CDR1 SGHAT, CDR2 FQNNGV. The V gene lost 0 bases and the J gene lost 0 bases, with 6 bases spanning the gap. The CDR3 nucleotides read TGTGCCAGCAGCTTAGACCGGAGCTCTGGGGCCAACGTCCTGACTTTC. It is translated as CASSLDRSSGANVLTF.

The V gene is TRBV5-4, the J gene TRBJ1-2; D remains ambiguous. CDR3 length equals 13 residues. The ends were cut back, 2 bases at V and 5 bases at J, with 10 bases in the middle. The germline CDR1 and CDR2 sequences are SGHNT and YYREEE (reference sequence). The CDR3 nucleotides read TGTGCCAGCAGCTTAGTAGGGAGTTATGGCTACACCTTC. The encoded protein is CASSLVGSYGYTF.

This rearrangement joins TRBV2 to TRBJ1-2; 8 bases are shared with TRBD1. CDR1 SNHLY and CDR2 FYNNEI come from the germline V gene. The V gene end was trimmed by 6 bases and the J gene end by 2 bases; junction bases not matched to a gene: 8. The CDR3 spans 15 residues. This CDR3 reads CASSSMDRANYGYTF. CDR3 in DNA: TGTGCCAGCAGCTCCATGGACAGGGCCAACTATGGCTACACCTTC. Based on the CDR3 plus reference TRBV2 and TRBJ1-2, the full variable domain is EPEVTQTPSHQVTQMGQEVILRCVPISNHLYFYWYRQILGQKVEFLVSFYNNEISEKSEIFDDQFSVERPDGSNFTLKIRSTKLEDSAMYFCASSSMDRANYGYTFGSGTRLTVV.

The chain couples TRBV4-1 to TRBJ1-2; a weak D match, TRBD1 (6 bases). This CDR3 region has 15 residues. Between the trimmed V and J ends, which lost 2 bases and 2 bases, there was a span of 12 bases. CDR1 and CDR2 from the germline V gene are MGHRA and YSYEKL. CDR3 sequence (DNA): TGCGCCAGCAGCCAAACAGGGAACGACAACTATGGCTACACCTTC. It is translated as CASSQTGNDNYGYTF.

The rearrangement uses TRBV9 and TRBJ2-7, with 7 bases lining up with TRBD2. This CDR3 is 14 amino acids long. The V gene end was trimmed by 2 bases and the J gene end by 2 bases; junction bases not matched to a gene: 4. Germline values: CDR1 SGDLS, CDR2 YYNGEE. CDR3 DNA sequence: TGTGCCAGCAGCGTGCTAGCGGACGCCTACGAGCAGTACTTC. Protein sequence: CASSVLADAYEQYF.

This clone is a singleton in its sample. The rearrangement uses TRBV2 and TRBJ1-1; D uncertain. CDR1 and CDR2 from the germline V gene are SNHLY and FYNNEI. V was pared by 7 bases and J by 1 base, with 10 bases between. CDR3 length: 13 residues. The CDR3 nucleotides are TGTGCCAGCATTTACAGAAAGAACACTGAAGCTTTCTTT. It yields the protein CASIYRKNTEAFF.

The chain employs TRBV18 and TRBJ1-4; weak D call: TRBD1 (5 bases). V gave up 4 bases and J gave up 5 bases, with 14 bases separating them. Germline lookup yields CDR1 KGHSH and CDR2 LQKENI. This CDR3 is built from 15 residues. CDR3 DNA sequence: TGTGCCAGCTCACGTCGGGGGGACCGCAATGAAAAACTGTTTTTT. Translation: CASSRRGDRNEKLFF.

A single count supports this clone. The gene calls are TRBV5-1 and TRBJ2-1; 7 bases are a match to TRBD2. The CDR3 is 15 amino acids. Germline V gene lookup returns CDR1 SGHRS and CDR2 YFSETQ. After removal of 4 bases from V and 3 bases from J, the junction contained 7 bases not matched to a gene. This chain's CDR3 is CASSPRGDLYNEQFF. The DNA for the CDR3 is TGCGCCAGCAGCCCCCGGGGGGACCTCTACAATGAGCAGTTCTTC.

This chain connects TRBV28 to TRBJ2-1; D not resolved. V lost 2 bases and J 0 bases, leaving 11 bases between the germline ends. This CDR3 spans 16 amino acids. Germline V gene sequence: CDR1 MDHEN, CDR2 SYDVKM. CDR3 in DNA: TGTGCCAGCAGTTTACTGGCAGGTAGCTCCTACAATGAGCAGTTCTTC. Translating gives CASSLLAGSSYNEQFF.

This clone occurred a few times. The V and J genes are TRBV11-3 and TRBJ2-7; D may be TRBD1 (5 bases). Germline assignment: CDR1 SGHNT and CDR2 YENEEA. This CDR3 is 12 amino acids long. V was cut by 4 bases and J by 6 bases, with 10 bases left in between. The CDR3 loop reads CASSSTAREQYF. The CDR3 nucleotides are TGTGCCAGCAGCTCGACAGCTCGCGAGCAGTACTTC.

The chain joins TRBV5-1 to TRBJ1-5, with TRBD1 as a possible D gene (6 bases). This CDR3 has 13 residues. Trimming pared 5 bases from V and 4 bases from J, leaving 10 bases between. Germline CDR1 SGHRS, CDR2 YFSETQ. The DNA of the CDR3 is TGCGCCAGCAGGGACAGCGATAATCAGCCCCAGCATTTT. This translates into CASRDSDNQPQHF.

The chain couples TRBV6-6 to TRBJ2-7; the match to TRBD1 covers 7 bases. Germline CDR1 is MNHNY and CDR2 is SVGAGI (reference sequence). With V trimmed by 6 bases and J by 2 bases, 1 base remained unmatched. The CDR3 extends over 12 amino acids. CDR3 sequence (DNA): TGTGCCAGCAGCCAGGGGGCCTACGAGCAGTACTTC. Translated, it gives CASSQGAYEQYF.

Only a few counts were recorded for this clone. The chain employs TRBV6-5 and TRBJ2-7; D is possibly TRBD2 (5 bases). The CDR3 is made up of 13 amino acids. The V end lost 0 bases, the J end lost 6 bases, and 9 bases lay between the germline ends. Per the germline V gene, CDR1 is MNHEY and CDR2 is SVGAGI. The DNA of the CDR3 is TGTGCCAGCAGTTACTCAGTGGAGGTCGAGCAGTACTTC. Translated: CASSYSVEVEQYF.

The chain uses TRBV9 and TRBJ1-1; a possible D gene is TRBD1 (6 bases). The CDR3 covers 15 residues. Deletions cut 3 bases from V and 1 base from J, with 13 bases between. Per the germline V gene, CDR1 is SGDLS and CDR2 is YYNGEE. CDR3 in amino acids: CASSGGVDRNTEAFF. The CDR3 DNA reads TGTGCCAGCAGCGGTGGGGTGGACAGGAACACTGAAGCTTTCTTT.